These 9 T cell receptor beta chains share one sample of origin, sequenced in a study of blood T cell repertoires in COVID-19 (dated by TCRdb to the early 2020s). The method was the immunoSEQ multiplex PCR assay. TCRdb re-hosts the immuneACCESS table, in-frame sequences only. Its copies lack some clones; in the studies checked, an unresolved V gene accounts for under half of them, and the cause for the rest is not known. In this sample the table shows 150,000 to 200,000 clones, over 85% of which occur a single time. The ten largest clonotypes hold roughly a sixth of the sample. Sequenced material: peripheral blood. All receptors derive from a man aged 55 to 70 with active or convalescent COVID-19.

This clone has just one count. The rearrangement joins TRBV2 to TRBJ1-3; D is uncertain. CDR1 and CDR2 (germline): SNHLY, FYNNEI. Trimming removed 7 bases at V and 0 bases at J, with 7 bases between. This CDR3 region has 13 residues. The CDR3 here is CASIGSSGNTIYF. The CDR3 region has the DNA TGTGCCAGCATTGGGAGCTCTGGAAACACCATATATTTT.

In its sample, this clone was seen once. The CDR3 region is CASRGQGFSGNTIYF. The CDR3 bases are TGTGCCAGCAGAGGACAGGGGTTCTCTGGAAACACCATATATTTT. This rearrangement joins TRBV25-1 to TRBJ1-3; 9 positions agree with TRBD1. The V gene end was trimmed by 6 bases and the J gene end by 0 bases; junction bases not matched to a gene: 3. CDR1 and CDR2 from the germline V gene are MGHDK and SYGVNS. The CDR3 length is 15 residues.

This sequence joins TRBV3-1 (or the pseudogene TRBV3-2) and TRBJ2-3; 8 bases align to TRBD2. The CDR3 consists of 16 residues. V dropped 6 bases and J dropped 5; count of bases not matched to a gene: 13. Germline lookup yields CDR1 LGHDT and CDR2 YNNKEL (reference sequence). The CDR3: CASSPVAGGPLDTQYF. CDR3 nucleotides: TGTGCCAGCAGTCCAGTGGCGGGAGGTCCTTTAGATACGCAGTATTTT.

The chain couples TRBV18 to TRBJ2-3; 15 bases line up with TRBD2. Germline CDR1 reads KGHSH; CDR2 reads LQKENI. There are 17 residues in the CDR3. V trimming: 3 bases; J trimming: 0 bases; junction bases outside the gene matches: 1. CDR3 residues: CASSPGTSGGSTDTQYF. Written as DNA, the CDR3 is TGTGCCAGCTCACCCGGGACTAGCGGGGGGAGCACAGATACGCAGTATTTT.

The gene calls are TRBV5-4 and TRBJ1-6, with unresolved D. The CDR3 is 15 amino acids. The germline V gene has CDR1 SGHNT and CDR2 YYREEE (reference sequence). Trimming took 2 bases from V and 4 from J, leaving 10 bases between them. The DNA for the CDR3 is TGTGCCAGCAGCTTTTCCCCGTCTTATAATTCACCCCTCCACTTT. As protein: CASSFSPSYNSPLHF.

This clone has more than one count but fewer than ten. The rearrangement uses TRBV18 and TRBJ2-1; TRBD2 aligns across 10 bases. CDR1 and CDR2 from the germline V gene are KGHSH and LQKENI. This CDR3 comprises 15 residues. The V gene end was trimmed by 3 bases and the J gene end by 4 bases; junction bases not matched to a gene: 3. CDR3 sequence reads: CASSPRTSGYNEQFF. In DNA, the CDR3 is TGTGCCAGCTCACCTAGGACTAGCGGATACAATGAGCAGTTCTTC.

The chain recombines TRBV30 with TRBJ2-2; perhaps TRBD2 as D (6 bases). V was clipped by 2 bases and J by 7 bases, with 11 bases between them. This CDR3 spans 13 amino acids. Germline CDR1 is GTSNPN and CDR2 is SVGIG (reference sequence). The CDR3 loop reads CAWSSIGGGELFF. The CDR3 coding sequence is TGTGCCTGGAGTTCCATCGGGGGCGGGGAGCTGTTTTTT.

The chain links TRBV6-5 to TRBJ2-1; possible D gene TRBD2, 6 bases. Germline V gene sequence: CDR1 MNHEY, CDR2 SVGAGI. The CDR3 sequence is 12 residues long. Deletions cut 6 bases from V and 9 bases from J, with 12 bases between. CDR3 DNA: TGTGCCAGCAGCCCGCGGGGATCTGAGCAGTTCTTC. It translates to CASSPRGSEQFF.

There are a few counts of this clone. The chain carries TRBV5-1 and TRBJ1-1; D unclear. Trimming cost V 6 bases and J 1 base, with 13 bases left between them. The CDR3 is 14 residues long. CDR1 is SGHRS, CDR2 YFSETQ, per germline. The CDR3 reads CASTPGVGNTEAFF. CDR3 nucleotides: TGCGCCAGCACCCCCGGAGTGGGGAACACTGAAGCTTTCTTT.